This T cell receptor beta chain derives from a study of T cell repertoires in cytomegalovirus infection. The V end lost 5 bases, the J end lost 9 bases, and 19 bases lay between the germline ends. From germline, CDR1 is MDHEN and CDR2 SYDVKM. The CDR3 is made up of 14 amino acids. Overall study results and limits: HLA-C-restricted CMV-specific TCR beta clonotypes were dominant in the ex vivo response.

Turning to this clonotype: Antigen: not known.

TCRdb re-called the reads through MiXCR, storing one row per CDR3 protein. The data contain about 130,000 distinct CDR3 sequences, 32% of them singletons. The gene calls are TRBV28 and TRBJ1-2; the D gene is possibly TRBD1 (6 bases). The TCR sequence derives from a human donor in good health (CMV status not recorded). Some clones in this sample may be carry-over from other donors' samples. This sample comprised CD8+ T cells from cultured PBMCs, obtained from culture after CMV antigen stimulation. The CDR3 here is CASSLQQGILSYTF. For the CDR3, the DNA is TGTGCCAGCAGTCTACAACAGGGTATTTTAAGCTACACCTTC.